One and the same sample provided the 5 T cell receptor beta chains below, sequenced in a study of tumor-infiltrating lymphocytes in oesophageal squamous cell carcinoma. TCRdb ran MiXCR on the PCR reads and lists one entry per CDR3 protein. The repertoire holds approximately 13,000 distinct CDR3 sequences, with approximately 52% as singletons. Sequencing input: esophageal tumor tissue. The receptors were gathered from a female donor with esophageal squamous cell carcinoma.

This clonotype occurred a few times. The chain carries TRBV7-6 and TRBJ2-5, with D tentatively TRBD2 (6 bases). V was trimmed by 3 bases and J by 11 bases, leaving 25 bases between them. Germline CDR1 and CDR2: SGHVS and FNYEAQ. The CDR3 totals 16 residues. CDR3 in amino acids: CASSFLTGDSYNEQYF. The CDR3 bases are TGTGCCAGCAGCTTTTTAACGGGAGACTCCTACAATGAGCAGTACTTC.

This chain links TRBV11-3 with TRBJ2-3, with D tentatively TRBD1 (6 bases). Germline loops: CDR1 SGHNT, CDR2 YENEEA. The V and J ends lost 5 bases and 1 base respectively, with 13 bases between them. The CDR3 runs to 15 residues. In nucleotides, the CDR3 is TGTGCCAGCAGCCACCCGGGACACGGCACAGATACGCAGTATTTT. This translates into CASSHPGHGTDTQYF. Together with reference TRBV11-3 and TRBJ2-3, the CDR3 gives the full variable domain: EAGVVQSPRYKIIEKKQPVAFWCNPISGHNTLYWYLQNLGQGPELLIRYENEEAVDDSQLPKDRFSAERLKGVDSTLKIQPAELGDSAVYLCASSHPGHGTDTQYFGPGTRLTVL.

Comments on this clonotype: No conserved phenylalanine or tryptophan ends this CDR3, so it is likely a read error. The limits of the CDR3 on the DNA are not certain, so only TCRdb's listed CDR3 is given. This chain links TRBV7-9 with TRBJ2-7; the D call TRBD1 from the table was never checked on the DNA. The CDR3 region is 13 residues in length, termini included. Germline V gene lookup returns CDR1 SEHNR and CDR2 FQNEAQ (reference sequence). CDR3 sequence: CASSLADGNEHYL.

The rearrangement links TRBV7-2 to TRBJ2-3, with 8 bases fitting TRBD2. CDR1 SGHTA and CDR2 FQGNSA come from the germline V gene. The ends lost 2 bases at V and 10 bases at J; junction bases unmatched: 8. The CDR3 contains 14 residues. The CDR3 DNA follows: TGTGCCAGCAGCTTAATCGGGACTAGAAATTCGCAGTATTTT. This codes for CASSLIGTRNSQYF.

This clonotype occurred once. The gene calls are TRBV7-4 and TRBJ2-1; D is possibly TRBD2 (5 bases). The better agreement between TRBJ2-7 and the DNA end casts doubt on the J call. Germline lookup yields CDR1 SGHVT and CDR2 SQSDAQ. The CDR3 runs to 15 residues. The chain's CDR3 is CASSLGISAAWEQYF. In DNA, the CDR3 is TGTGCCAGCAGCCTTGGAATTAGCGCCGCCTGGGAGCAGTACTTC.